This T cell receptor (beta chain) was found in a study of OX40 agonist ivuxolimab in advanced cancers. Study-wide results and caveats: The investigators did not determine what antigen specificity the expanded peripheral T cells had. Clonal expansion by week 6 occurred in CD4+ and CD8+ blood T cells (at 0.1 to 3.0 mg/kg). Normalized T-cell clonal expansion was also low in some nonresponders.

The CDR3 sequence is 16 residues long. In germline, CDR1 is LNHDA, CDR2 SQIVND (reference sequence). Trimming removed 7 bases at V and 0 bases at J, with 16 bases between. Method: immunoSEQ multiplex PCR; TCRdb's copy keeps in-frame clones and lacks some. The table records approximately 89,000 clones, roughly 84% of them present only once. This clone showed up just a few times. What it binds is unknown. The starting material was CD4+ or CD8+ T cells sorted from blood, obtained in a trial of the OX40 agonist ivuxolimab. V is TRBV19 and J is TRBJ1-5, with D possibly matching TRBD1 (6 bases). This TCR was sampled from an adult with an advanced solid tumor such as melanoma, head and neck, liver or kidney cancer. Here the CDR3 DNA reads TGTGCCAGTACTTACGAGGGGGTACATAGCAATCAGCCCCAGCATTTT. Amino acid sequence: CASTYEGVHSNQPQHF.